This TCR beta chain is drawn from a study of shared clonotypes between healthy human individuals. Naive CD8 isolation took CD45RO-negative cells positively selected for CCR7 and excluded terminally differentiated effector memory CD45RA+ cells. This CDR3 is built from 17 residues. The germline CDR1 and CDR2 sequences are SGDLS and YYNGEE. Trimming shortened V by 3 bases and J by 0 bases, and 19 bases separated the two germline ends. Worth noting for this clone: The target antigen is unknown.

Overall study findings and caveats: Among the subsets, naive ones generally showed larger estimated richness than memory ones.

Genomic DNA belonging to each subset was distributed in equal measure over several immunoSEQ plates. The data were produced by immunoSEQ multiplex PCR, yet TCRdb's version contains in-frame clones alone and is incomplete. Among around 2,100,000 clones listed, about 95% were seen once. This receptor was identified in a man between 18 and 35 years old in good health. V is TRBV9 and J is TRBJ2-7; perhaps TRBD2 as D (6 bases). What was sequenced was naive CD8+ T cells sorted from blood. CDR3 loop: CASSGRTGTGDSYEQYF. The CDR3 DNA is TGTGCCAGCAGCGGCCGGACCGGGACTGGGGACTCCTACGAGCAGTACTTC.